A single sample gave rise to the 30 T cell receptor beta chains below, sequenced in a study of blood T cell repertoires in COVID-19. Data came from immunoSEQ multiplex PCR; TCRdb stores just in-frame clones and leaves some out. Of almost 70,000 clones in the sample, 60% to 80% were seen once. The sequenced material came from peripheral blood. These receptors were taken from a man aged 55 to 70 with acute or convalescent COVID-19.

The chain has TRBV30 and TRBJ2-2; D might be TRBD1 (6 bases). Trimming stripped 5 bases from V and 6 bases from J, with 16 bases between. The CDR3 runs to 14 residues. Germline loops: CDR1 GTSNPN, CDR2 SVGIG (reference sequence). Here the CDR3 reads CAWSQGSLAGELFF. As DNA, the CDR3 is TGTGCCTGGTCGCAGGGGTCGCTTGCCGGGGAGCTGTTTTTT.

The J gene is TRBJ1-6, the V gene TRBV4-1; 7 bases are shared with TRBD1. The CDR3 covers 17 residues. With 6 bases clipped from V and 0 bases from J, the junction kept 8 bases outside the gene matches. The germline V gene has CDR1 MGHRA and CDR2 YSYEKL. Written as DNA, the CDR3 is TGCGCCAGCAGTCAAATTAACAGGGGCTCCTATAATTCACCCCTCCACTTT. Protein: CASSQINRGSYNSPLHF.

The CDR3, as DNA: TGTGCCTGGATGGGGCAGCCGAACACTGAAGCTTTCTTT. This codes for CAWMGQPNTEAFF. The chain combines TRBV30 with TRBJ1-1; D is perhaps TRBD1 (5 bases). The CDR3 is made up of 13 amino acids. Trimming pared 4 bases from V and 1 base from J, leaving 10 bases between. The germline CDR1 and CDR2 sequences are GTSNPN and SVGIG (reference sequence).

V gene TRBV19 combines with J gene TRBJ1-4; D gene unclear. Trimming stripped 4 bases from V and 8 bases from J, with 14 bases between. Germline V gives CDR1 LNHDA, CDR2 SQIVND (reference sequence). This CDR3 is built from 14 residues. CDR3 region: CASSTGRVAEKLFF. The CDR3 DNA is TGTGCCAGTAGTACCGGCCGGGTGGCGGAAAAACTGTTTTTT.

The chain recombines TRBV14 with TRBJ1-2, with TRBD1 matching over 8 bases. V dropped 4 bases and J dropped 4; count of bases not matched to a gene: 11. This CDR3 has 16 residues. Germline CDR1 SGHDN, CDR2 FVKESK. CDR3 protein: CASSPRGQGQSYGYTF. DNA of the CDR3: TGTGCCAGCAGCCCCCGAGGACAGGGCCAAAGCTATGGCTACACCTTC.

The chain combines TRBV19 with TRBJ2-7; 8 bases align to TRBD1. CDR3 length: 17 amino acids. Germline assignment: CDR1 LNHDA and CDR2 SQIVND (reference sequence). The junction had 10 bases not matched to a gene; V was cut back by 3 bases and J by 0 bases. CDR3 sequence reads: CASSIGSGTGRSYEQYF. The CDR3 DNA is TGTGCCAGTAGTATTGGGTCTGGGACAGGCCGCTCCTACGAGCAGTACTTC.

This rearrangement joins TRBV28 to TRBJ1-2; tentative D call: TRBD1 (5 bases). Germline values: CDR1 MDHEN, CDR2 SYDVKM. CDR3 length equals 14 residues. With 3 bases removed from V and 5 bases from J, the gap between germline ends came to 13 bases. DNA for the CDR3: TGTGCCAGCAGTTTGGCCAGGGCGGGGTATGGCTACACCTTC. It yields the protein CASSLARAGYGYTF.

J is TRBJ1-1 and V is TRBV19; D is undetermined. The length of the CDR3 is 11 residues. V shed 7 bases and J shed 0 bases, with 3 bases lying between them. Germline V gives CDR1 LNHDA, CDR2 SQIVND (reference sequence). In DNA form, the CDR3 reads TGTGCCAGTACCATGAACACTGAAGCTTTCTTT. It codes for CASTMNTEAFF.

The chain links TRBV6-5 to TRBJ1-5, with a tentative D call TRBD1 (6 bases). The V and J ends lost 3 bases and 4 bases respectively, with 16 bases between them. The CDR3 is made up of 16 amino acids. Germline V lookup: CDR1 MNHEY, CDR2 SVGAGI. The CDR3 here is CASSYGVGTRNQPQHF. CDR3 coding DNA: TGTGCCAGCAGTTATGGAGTTGGGACAAGGAATCAGCCCCAGCATTTT.

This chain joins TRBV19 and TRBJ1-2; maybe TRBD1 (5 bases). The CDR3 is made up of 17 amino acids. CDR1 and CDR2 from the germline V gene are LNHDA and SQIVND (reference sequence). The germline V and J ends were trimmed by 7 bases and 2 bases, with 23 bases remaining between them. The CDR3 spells CASTRTVGRSSNYGYTF. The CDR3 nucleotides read TGTGCCAGTACCCGGACCGTGGGGCGGTCCTCCAACTATGGCTACACCTTC.

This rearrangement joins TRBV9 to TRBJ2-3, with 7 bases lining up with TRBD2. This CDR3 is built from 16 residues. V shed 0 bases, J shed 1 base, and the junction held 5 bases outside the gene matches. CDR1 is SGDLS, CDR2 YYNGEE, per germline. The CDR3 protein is CASSVGPRGGTDTQYF. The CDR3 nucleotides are TGTGCCAGCAGCGTAGGTCCCCGGGGGGGCACAGATACGCAGTATTTT.

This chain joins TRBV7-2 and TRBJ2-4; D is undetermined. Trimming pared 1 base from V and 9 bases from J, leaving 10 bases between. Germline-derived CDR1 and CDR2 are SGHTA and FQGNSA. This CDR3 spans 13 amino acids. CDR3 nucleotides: TGTGCCAGCAGCTTAGTCGGCTCAGGCATTCAGTACTTC. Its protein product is CASSLVGSGIQYF. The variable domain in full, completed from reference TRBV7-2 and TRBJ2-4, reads GAGVSQSPSNKVTEKGKDVELRCDPISGHTALYWYRQSLGQGLEFLIYFQGNSAPDKSGLPSDRFSAERTGGSVSTLTIQRTQQEDSAVYLCASSLVGSGIQYFGAGTRLSVL.

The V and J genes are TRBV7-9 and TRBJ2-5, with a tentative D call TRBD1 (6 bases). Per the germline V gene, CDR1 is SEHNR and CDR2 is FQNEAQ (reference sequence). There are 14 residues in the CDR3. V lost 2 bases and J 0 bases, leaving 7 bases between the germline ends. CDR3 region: CASSLRTDQETQYF. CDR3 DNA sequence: TGTGCCAGCAGCTTACGGACAGACCAAGAGACCCAGTACTTC.

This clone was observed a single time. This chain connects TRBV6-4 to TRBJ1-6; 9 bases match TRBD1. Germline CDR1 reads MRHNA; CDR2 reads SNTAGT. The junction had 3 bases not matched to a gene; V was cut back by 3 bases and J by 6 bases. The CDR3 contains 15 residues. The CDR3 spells CASSEGTGINSPLHF. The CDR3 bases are TGTGCCAGCAGTGAGGGGACAGGGATTAATTCACCCCTCCACTTT.

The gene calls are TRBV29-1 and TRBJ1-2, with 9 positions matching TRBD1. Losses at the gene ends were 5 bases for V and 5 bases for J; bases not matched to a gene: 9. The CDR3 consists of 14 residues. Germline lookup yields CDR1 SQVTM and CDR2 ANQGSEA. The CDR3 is CSVSPGQGLYGYTF. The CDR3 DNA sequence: TGCAGCGTTTCACCGGGACAGGGCCTTTATGGCTACACCTTC.

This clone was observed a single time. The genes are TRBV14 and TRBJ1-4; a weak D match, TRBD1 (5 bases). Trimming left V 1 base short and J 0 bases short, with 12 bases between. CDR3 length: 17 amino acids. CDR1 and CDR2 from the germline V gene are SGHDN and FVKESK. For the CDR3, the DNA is TGTGCCAGCAGCCAAGGACGACAGTGGGCAACTAATGAAAAACTGTTTTTT. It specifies CASSQGRQWATNEKLFF.

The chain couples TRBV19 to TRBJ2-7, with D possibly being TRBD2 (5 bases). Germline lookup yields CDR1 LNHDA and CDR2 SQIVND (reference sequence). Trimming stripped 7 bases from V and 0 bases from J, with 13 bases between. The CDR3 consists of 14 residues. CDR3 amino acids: CASTDPGSSYEQYF. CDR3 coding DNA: TGTGCCAGTACCGACCCGGGATCCTCCTACGAGCAGTACTTC.

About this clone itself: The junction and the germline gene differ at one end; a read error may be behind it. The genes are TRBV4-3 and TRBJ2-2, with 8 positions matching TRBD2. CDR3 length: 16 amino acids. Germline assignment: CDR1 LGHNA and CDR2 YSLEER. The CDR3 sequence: CARSHDGGGNTGELFF. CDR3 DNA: TGCGCCCGCAGCCACGACGGGGGGGGAAACACCGGGGAGCTGTTTTTT.

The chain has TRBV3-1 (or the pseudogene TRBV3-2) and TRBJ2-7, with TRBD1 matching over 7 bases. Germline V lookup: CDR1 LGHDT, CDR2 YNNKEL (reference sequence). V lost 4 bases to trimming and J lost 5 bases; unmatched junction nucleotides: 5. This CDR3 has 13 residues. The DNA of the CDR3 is TGTGCCAGCAGCCTTCTCGACAGGGACGAGCAGTACTTC. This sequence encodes CASSLLDRDEQYF.

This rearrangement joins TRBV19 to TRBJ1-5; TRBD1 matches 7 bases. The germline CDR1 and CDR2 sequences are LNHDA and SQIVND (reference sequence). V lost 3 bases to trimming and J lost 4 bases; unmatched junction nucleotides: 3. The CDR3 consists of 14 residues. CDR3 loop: CASSMTGTNQPQHF. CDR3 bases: TGTGCCAGTAGTATGACAGGGACGAATCAGCCCCAGCATTTT.

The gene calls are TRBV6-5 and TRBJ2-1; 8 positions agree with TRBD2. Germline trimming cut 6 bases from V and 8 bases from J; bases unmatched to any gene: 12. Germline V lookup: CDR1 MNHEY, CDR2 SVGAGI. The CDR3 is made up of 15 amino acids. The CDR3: CASRVSGGLGDEQFF. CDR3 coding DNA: TGTGCCAGCAGGGTCAGCGGGGGCCTGGGGGATGAGCAGTTCTTC.

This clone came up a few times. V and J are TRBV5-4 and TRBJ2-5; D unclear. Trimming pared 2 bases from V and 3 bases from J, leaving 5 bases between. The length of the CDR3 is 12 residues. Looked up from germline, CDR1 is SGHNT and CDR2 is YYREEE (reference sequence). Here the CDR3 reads CASSLNKETQYF. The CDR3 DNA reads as TGTGCCAGCAGCTTAAACAAAGAGACCCAGTACTTC.

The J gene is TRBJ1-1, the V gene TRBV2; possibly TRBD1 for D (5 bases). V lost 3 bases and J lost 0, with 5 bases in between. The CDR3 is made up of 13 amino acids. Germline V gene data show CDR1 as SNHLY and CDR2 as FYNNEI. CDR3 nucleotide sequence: TGTGCCAGCAGTGACAGGGTGAACACTGAAGCTTTCTTT. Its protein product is CASSDRVNTEAFF.

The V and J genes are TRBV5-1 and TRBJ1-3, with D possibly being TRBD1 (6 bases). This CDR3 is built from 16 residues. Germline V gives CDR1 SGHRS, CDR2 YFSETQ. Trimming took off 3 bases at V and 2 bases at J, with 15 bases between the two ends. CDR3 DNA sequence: TGCGCCAGCAGCTCCACAGGGAACTTCGCTGGAAACACCATATATTTT. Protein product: CASSSTGNFAGNTIYF.

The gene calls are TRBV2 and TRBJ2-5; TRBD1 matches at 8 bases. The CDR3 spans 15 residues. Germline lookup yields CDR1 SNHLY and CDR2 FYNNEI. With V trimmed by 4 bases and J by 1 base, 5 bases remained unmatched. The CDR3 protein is CASSGLTGGQETQYF. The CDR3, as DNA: TGTGCCAGCAGTGGTCTTACAGGGGGCCAAGAGACCCAGTACTTC.

CDR3 bases: TGTGCCAGCAGTAAGGGGGCGAGTTCACCCCTCCACTTT. It is translated as CASSKGASSPLHF. The V and J genes are TRBV12-3 or TRBV12-4 and TRBJ1-6; TRBD1 agrees at 7 bases. CDR3 size: 13 residues. V was clipped by 5 bases and J by 9 bases; unmatched bases: 4.

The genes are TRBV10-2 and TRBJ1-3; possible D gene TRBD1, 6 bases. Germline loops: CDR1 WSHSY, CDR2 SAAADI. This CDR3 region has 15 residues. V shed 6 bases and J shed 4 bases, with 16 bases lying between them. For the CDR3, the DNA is TGCGCCAGCAGCACAGACGACAGGATCGGAAACACCATATATTTT. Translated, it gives CASSTDDRIGNTIYF.

CDR3 sequence: CASSPPPGSNYGYTF. The CDR3 region has the DNA TGTGCCAGCAGCCCTCCCCCAGGGTCAAACTATGGCTACACCTTC. This chain uses TRBV5-4 with TRBJ1-2; TRBD1 is a possible D gene (5 bases). Germline assignment: CDR1 SGHNT and CDR2 YYREEE (reference sequence). V was clipped by 4 bases and J by 2 bases, with 15 bases between them. The CDR3 is made up of 15 amino acids.

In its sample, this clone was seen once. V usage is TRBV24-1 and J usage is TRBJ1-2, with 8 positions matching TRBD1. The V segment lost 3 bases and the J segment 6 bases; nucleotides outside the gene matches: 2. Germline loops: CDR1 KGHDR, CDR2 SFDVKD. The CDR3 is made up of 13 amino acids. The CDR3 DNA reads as TGTGCCACCAGTGATCGACAGGGGAATGGCTACACCTTC. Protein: CATSDRQGNGYTF.

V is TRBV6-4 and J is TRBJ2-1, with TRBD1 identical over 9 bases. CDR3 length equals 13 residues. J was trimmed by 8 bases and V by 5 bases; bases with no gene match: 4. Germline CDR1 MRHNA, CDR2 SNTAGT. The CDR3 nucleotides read TGTGCCAGCAGTAGGGACAGGGACGATGAGCAGTTCTTC. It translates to CASSRDRDDEQFF.